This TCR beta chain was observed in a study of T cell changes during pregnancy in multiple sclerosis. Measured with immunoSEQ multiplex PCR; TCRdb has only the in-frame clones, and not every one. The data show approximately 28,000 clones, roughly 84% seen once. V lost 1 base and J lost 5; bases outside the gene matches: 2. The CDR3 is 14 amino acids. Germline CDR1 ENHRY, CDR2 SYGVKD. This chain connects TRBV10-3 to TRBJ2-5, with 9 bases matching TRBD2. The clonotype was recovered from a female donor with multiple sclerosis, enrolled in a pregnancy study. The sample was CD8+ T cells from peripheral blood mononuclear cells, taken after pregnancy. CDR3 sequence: CAISEYGLAETQYF. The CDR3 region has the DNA TGTGCCATCAGTGAGTACGGACTAGCGGAGACCCAGTACTTC.